This T cell receptor (beta chain) emerged from a study of molecular identifiers for immune sequencing clone quantification. Ten or more counts support this clonotype. The CDR3 covers 13 residues. Germline values: CDR1 SQVTM, CDR2 ANQGSEA. Trimming shortened V by 2 bases and J by 3 bases, and 8 bases separated the two germline ends. The bulk TCR libraries were made with methods described before and with listed TCR primers. TCRdb re-derived calls from the PCR reads in MiXCR, one entry per CDR3 protein. The table records about 510,000 distinct CDR3 sequences, around 25% of them present only once. The receptor comes from a human donor in good health. Some libraries in this study had Jurkat cell RNA spiked in. The chain uses TRBV29-1 and TRBJ1-5; no reliable D call. Sample: naive CD8+ T cells from blood, with Jurkat cell RNA spiked in. Subset: FACS-sorted CD8+CD4-CCR7+CD45RA+ naive T cells. Here the CDR3 reads CSVELGDNQPQHF. The CDR3 coding sequence is TGCAGCGTTGAACTCGGCGACAATCAGCCCCAGCATTTT. The full variable domain, with the rest looked up from reference TRBV29-1 and TRBJ1-5, is SAVISQKPSRDICQRGTSLTIQCQVDSQVTMMFWYRQQPGQSLTLIATANQGSEATYESGFVIDKFPISRPNLTFSTLTVSNMSPEDSSIYLCSVELGDNQPQHFGDGTRLSIL.